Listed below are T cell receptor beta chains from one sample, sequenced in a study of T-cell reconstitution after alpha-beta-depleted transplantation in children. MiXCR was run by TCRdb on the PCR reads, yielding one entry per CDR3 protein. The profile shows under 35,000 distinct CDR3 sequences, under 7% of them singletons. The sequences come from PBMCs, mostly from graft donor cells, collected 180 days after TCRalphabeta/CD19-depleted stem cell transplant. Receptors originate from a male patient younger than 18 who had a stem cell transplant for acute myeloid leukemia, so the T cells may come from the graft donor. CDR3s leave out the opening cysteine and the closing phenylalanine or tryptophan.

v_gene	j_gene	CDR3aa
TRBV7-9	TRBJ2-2	ASRGTGETGELF
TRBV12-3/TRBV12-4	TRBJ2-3	AISLAPLALRTDTQY
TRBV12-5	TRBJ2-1	ASGYGSGRAGQNEQF
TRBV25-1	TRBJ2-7	ASSPGGYYEQY
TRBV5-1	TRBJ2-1	ASSLEGAYNEQF
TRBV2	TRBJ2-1	ASSDRLAGYNEQF
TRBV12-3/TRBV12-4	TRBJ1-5	ASSFGDINQPQH
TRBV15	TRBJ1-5	ATSRELRVNQPQH
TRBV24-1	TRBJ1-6	ATSEGGYNSPLH
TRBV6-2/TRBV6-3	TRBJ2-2	ASSWGQGWNTGELF
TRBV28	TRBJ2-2	ASSLSGTGELF
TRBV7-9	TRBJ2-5	ASSLLGTGEETQY
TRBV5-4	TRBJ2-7	ASSPWEGTREY
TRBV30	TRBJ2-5	AWDQGRVGETQY
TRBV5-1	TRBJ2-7	ASSPSGLAGVGGSYEQY